One sample yielded the 20 T cell receptor beta chains listed below, sequenced in a study of T cell responses to AZD1222 COVID-19 vaccine. Method: immunoSEQ multiplex PCR; TCRdb's copy keeps in-frame clones and lacks some. The table has roughly 100,000 clones, 75% to 90% seen once; the top ten hold approximately 22%. The sample was peripheral blood, taken on day 0 of AZD1222 vaccination. These receptors were taken from an adult in good health.

V usage is TRBV11-1 and J usage is TRBJ1-1; D unresolved. V lost 2 bases to trimming and J lost 0 bases, with 7 bases between them. Per germline, CDR1 SGHAT and CDR2 FQDESV (reference sequence). CDR3 length: 14 residues. CDR3 region: CASSLSFMNTEAFF. The CDR3 nucleotides read TGTGCCAGCAGCTTATCCTTCATGAACACTGAAGCTTTCTTT.

V is TRBV19 and J is TRBJ1-1; D is perhaps TRBD1 (6 bases). This CDR3 is built from 14 residues. Trimming removed 6 bases at V and 5 bases at J, with 16 bases between. Looked up from germline, CDR1 is LNHDA and CDR2 is SQIVND (reference sequence). The CDR3 loop reads CASRARIQGTEAFF. The CDR3 DNA reads TGTGCCAGTAGAGCAAGGATCCAGGGGACTGAAGCTTTCTTT. Using reference TRBV19 and TRBJ1-1 for the parts outside the CDR3, the full variable domain is DGGITQSPKYLFRKEGQNVTLSCEQNLNHDAMYWYRQDPGQGLRLIYYSQIVNDFQKGDIAEGYSVSREKKESFPLTVTSAQKNPTAFYLCASRARIQGTEAFFGQGTRLTVV.

The chain carries TRBV10-1 and TRBJ2-1, with TRBD1 as a possible D gene (5 bases). Between the trimmed V and J ends, which lost 6 bases and 13 bases, there was a span of 19 bases. This CDR3 is built from 13 residues. Germline loops: CDR1 WNHNN, CDR2 SYGVQD (reference sequence). This chain's CDR3 is CASRLNSEGVQFF. The CDR3 DNA sequence: TGCGCCAGCAGGTTAAACTCGGAAGGGGTTCAGTTCTTC.

The genes are TRBV12-3 or TRBV12-4 and TRBJ1-5; D is uncertain. The CDR3 covers 13 residues. V lost 3 bases and J lost 5, with 8 bases in between. CDR3: CASSFPPDQPQHF. Here the CDR3 DNA reads TGTGCCAGCAGTTTCCCCCCGGATCAGCCCCAGCATTTT.

The J gene is TRBJ1-2, the V gene TRBV9; D gene uncertain. Per the germline V gene, CDR1 is SGDLS and CDR2 is YYNGEE. Trimming took 3 bases from V and 6 from J, leaving 9 bases between them. The CDR3 runs to 12 residues. CDR3 sequence (DNA): TGTGCCAGCAGCGACCCGCGCAATGGCTACACCTTC. Protein sequence: CASSDPRNGYTF.

This chain joins TRBV19 and TRBJ1-2; 9 bases agree with TRBD1. The CDR3 spans 13 residues. CDR1 LNHDA and CDR2 SQIVND come from the germline V gene (reference sequence). Germline trimming cut 5 bases from V and 7 bases from J; bases unmatched to any gene: 5. The DNA of the CDR3 is TGTGCCAGTAGTTGGGGACAGGGCGGTGGCTACACCTTC. This translates into CASSWGQGGGYTF.

A single count supports this clone. The chain uses TRBV5-4 and TRBJ2-3, with TRBD2 identical over 9 bases. There are 15 residues in the CDR3. CDR1 and CDR2 from the germline V gene are SGHNT and YYREEE (reference sequence). The J segment lost 6 bases and the V segment lost 0 bases, leaving 5 bases of the junction unmatched. CDR3 sequence (DNA): TGTGCCAGCAGCTTGGGGGGCGGGAGGGCCGATACGCAGTATTTT. Amino acids: CASSLGGGRADTQYF.

The chain employs TRBV27 and TRBJ1-6; 8 nucleotides align to TRBD1. V trimming: 7 bases; J trimming: 10 bases; junction bases outside the gene matches: 6. Germline V gives CDR1 MNHEY, CDR2 SMNVEV (reference sequence). CDR3 length: 13 amino acids. This chain's CDR3 is CASTDRGRSPLHF. Written as DNA, the CDR3 is TGTGCCAGCACCGACAGGGGACGATCACCCCTCCACTTT.

V and J are TRBV29-1 and TRBJ1-2; TRBD1 matches at 7 bases. The J segment lost 3 bases and the V segment lost 2 bases, leaving 3 bases of the junction unmatched. This CDR3 comprises 13 residues. CDR1 SQVTM and CDR2 ANQGSEA come from the germline V gene. The CDR3 DNA sequence: TGCAGCGTTGAATCCGGGACAGACTATGGCTACACCTTC. Translating gives CSVESGTDYGYTF.

J is TRBJ1-5 and V is TRBV18, with D unclear. Per germline, CDR1 KGHSH and CDR2 LQKENI. V lost 3 bases to trimming and J lost 5 bases, with 8 bases between them. The CDR3 covers 13 residues. The CDR3 DNA reads TGTGCCAGCTCACCCGCGAGGGATCAGCCCCAGCATTTT. It translates to CASSPARDQPQHF. The full variable domain, in which reference TRBV18 and TRBJ1-5 provide the parts outside the CDR3, is NAGVMQNPRHLVRRRGQEARLRCSPMKGHSHVYWYRQLPEEGLKFMVYLQKENIIDESGMPKERFSAEFPKEGPSILRIQQVVRGDSAAYFCASSPARDQPQHFGDGTRLSIL.

The rearrangement joins TRBV19 to TRBJ1-3, with TRBD1 as a possible D gene (5 bases). This CDR3 has 14 residues. Germline loops: CDR1 LNHDA, CDR2 SQIVND (reference sequence). V shed 7 bases and J shed 5 bases, with 15 bases lying between them. CDR3 sequence: CASTFSTERNTIYF. Here the CDR3 DNA reads TGTGCCAGTACCTTTTCGACAGAGCGAAACACCATATATTTT. The entire variable domain, with the rest obtained from reference TRBV19 and TRBJ1-3, is as follows: DGGITQSPKYLFRKEGQNVTLSCEQNLNHDAMYWYRQDPGQGLRLIYYSQIVNDFQKGDIAEGYSVSREKKESFPLTVTSAQKNPTAFYLCASTFSTERNTIYFGEGSWLTVV.

The chain has TRBV10-1 and TRBJ2-7; 8 nucleotides agree with TRBD1. After removal of 6 bases from V and 3 bases from J, the junction contained 4 bases not matched to a gene. Germline CDR1 and CDR2: WNHNN and SYGVQD (reference sequence). The CDR3 is 13 amino acids. CDR3 amino acids: CASSQGAGYEQYF. The DNA for the CDR3 is TGCGCCAGCAGCCAGGGGGCCGGCTACGAGCAGTACTTC.

A single count supports this clone. This chain links TRBV9 with TRBJ2-5; D gene ambiguous. V lost 0 bases, J lost 3 bases, and 6 bases lay in between. The CDR3 is made up of 13 amino acids. The germline V gene encodes CDR1 SGDLS and CDR2 YYNGEE. The CDR3 DNA reads as TGTGCCAGCAGCGTAGGTGGAAAAGAGACCCAGTACTTC. Amino acid sequence: CASSVGGKETQYF.

This clone was counted many times. The chain couples TRBV4-3 to TRBJ2-5; TRBD2 agrees at 9 bases. In germline, CDR1 is LGHNA, CDR2 YSLEER. The CDR3 is made up of 15 amino acids. V shed 0 bases and J 1 base; nucleotides not matched to a gene: 0. The DNA of the CDR3 is TGCGCCAGCAGCCAAGAGCGGGGGGGCCAAGAGACCCAGTACTTC. Translated, it gives CASSQERGGQETQYF.

This chain uses TRBV2 with TRBJ1-3; D is unclear. Per the germline V gene, CDR1 is SNHLY and CDR2 is FYNNEI. Trimming left V 3 bases short and J 2 bases short, with 11 bases between. This CDR3 is built from 15 residues. CDR3 sequence (DNA): TGTGCCAGCAGTGATAGAGACGGGGCTGGAAACACCATATATTTT. As protein: CASSDRDGAGNTIYF.

The V gene is TRBV3-1 (or the pseudogene TRBV3-2), the J gene TRBJ1-6, with D perhaps matching TRBD1 (5 bases). This CDR3 comprises 15 residues. Germline CDR1 LGHDT, CDR2 YNNKEL (reference sequence). V was clipped by 10 bases and J by 0 bases, with 13 bases between them. The CDR3 sequence: CATARGSSYNSPLHF. Here the CDR3 DNA reads TGTGCCACCGCCCGGGGGAGCTCCTATAATTCACCCCTCCACTTT.

With regard to this clone: This sample also contains other DNA sequences that code for the same CDR3. The chain recombines TRBV5-1 with TRBJ1-3; D unclear. CDR3 length equals 14 residues. V shed 4 bases and J shed 0 bases, with 8 bases lying between them. Per the germline V gene, CDR1 is SGHRS and CDR2 is YFSETQ. CDR3 nucleotide sequence: TGCGCCAGCAGCGGCGGAGACTCTGGAAACACCATATATTTT. Translating gives CASSGGDSGNTIYF.

The DNA of the CDR3 is TGTGCCAGCAGTTTAACCGCAGGGATGATCGAGACCCAGTACTTC. It specifies CASSLTAGMIETQYF. The gene calls are TRBV27 and TRBJ2-5, with TRBD1 as a possible D gene (5 bases). The CDR3 is 15 amino acids. CDR1 and CDR2 (germline): MNHEY, SMNVEV (reference sequence). The germline V and J ends were trimmed by 2 bases and 5 bases, with 15 bases remaining between them.

V and J are TRBV7-8 and TRBJ1-5; the D gene is possibly TRBD1 (6 bases). The CDR3 spans 16 residues. Germline V lookup: CDR1 SGHVS, CDR2 FQNEAQ. V lost 7 bases, J lost 1 base, and 17 bases lay in between. CDR3 sequence: CASTGWGGRSNQPQHF. The DNA for the CDR3 is TGTGCCAGCACCGGATGGGGGGGCAGAAGCAATCAGCCCCAGCATTTT.

The rearrangement joins TRBV28 to TRBJ1-2; 10 bases align to TRBD1. J was trimmed by 8 bases and V by 4 bases; bases with no gene match: 16. CDR3 length equals 17 residues. The germline CDR1 and CDR2 sequences are MDHEN and SYDVKM. The CDR3 DNA is TGTGCCAGCAGTTACCCGGACAGGGGGGAAGTCATGTGGGGCTACACCTTC. The encoded protein is CASSYPDRGEVMWGYTF.